This record concerns one TCR beta chain sequence. These data are taken from a study of CD8 T cells in Susac syndrome. With random hexamers, roughly 0.5 to 1 ug RNA was reverse transcribed. Amplification of TCR beta CDR3 across 54 Vbeta and 13 Jbeta was performed with immunoSEQ multiplex PCR. TCRdb itself ran the immunoSEQ multiplex PCR reads through MiXCR, one entry per CDR3 protein. In the table there are around 160,000 distinct CDR3 sequences, about 94% of which are singletons. Sequenced material: CD4+ T cells from PBMCs. The TCR sequence derives from a human donor in good health.

The CDR3 here is CASSHRIIEKTQYF. The CDR3 DNA follows: TGTGCCAGCAGTCACAGGATCATTGAAAAGACCCAGTACTTC. The J gene is TRBJ2-5, the V gene TRBV3-1; the D gene is possibly TRBD1 (5 bases). Per germline, CDR1 LGHDT and CDR2 YNNKEL (reference sequence). The CDR3 extends over 14 amino acids. Trimming removed 6 bases from V and 6 bases from J, with 17 bases in between.